These 21 T cell receptor beta chains originate from one sample sequenced in a study of regulatory T cells in long-lasting Graves disease. Through Arm-PCR of CDR3 regions and iRepertoire HTBI primers, TCR beta libraries were built. MiXCR was run by TCRdb on the multiplex PCR reads, yielding one entry per CDR3 protein. The data show about half a million distinct CDR3 sequences, approximately 22% seen once. Noted time point: persistent/refractory GD, antithyroid drugs over 5 years with positive TRAb. RNA isolated from PBMCs was used to make the TCR library. Sequencing was performed on peripheral blood mononuclear cells (PBMCs), taken when the disease was refractory, from a patient treated with antithyroid drugs. The receptors here all came from a female donor with Graves disease.

This clonotype was counted at least ten times. The rearrangement joins TRBV28 to TRBJ2-2; D is ambiguous. CDR3 length: 14 residues. V lost 3 bases and J 4 bases, leaving 9 bases between the germline ends. Germline CDR1 MDHEN, CDR2 SYDVKM. In nucleotides, the CDR3 is TGTGCCAGCAGTTTCTGGGCAGGCACCGGGGAGCTGTTTTTT. Translated: CASSFWAGTGELFF.

This clonotype was observed many times. The J gene is TRBJ2-6, the V gene TRBV11-2, with 8 nucleotides matching TRBD1. Per the germline V gene, CDR1 is SGHAT and CDR2 is FQNNGV. CDR3 size: 18 residues. The trim removed 1 base at V and 4 bases at J, leaving 9 bases unmatched. CDR3 sequence (DNA): TGTGCCAGCAGCTTAGGGATGGCAGGGGGCGTAGGGGCCAACGTCCTGACTTTC. Protein: CASSLGMAGGVGANVLTF.

This clonotype was seen at least ten times. The rearrangement uses TRBV27 and TRBJ1-6; the D gene is possibly TRBD1 (6 bases). Germline V lookup: CDR1 MNHEY, CDR2 SMNVEV (reference sequence). The CDR3 extends over 16 amino acids. The V gene lost 6 bases and the J gene lost 8 bases, with 20 bases spanning the gap. CDR3: CASSRPGQSRHSPLHF. The CDR3 DNA reads as TGTGCCAGCAGCCGCCCGGGACAATCCCGACATTCACCCCTCCACTTT.

This clonotype was seen ten or more times. The chain recombines TRBV6-1 with TRBJ1-5; D remains ambiguous. Germline V gene data show CDR1 as MNHNS and CDR2 as SASEGT. This CDR3 region has 13 residues. V shed 5 bases and J shed 6 bases, with 11 bases lying between them. For the CDR3, the DNA is TGTGCCAGCAGTCCCACGGTGAGTCAGCCCCAGCATTTT. Translated: CASSPTVSQPQHF.

The V gene is TRBV6-1, the J gene TRBJ1-1; D gene ambiguous. Germline V gene data show CDR1 as MNHNS and CDR2 as SASEGT. Trimming cost V 4 bases and J 9 bases, with 9 bases left between them. The CDR3 is made up of 11 amino acids. The CDR3 bases are TGTGCCAGCAGTGGGCGGAGGAAAGCTTTCTTT. It specifies CASSGRRKAFF.

The chain couples TRBV6-1 to TRBJ2-3; possibly TRBD2 for D (5 bases). Per germline, CDR1 MNHNS and CDR2 SASEGT. This CDR3 has 14 residues. V lost 4 bases and J 2 bases, leaving 10 bases between the germline ends. The CDR3 coding sequence is TGTGCCAGCAGTGGAGGGCGGTTCACAGATACGCAGTATTTT. It yields the protein CASSGGRFTDTQYF.

This rearrangement joins TRBV2 to TRBJ2-1, with D perhaps TRBD1 (6 bases). The CDR3 is 15 residues long. V gave up 3 bases and J gave up 8 bases, with 17 bases separating them. Germline-derived CDR1 and CDR2 are SNHLY and FYNNEI. The CDR3 DNA reads TGTGCCAGCAGTGATCGGGACAATCTGCGCTATGAGCAGTTCTTC. This encodes CASSDRDNLRYEQFF.

CDR3 bases: TGTGCCTGGAGAACCACAGGGGGCTATGGCTACACCTTC. Amino acid sequence: CAWRTTGGYGYTF. The chain is built from TRBV30 and TRBJ1-2; 8 bases align to TRBD1. The V and J ends lost 3 bases and 4 bases, in that order; junction bases with no gene match: 4. Germline V CDR1 and CDR2: GTSNPN, SVGIG (reference sequence). The CDR3 length is 13 residues.

The CDR3 sequence: CASSSGQGFGTGELFF. The DNA of the CDR3 is TGTGCCAGCAGCTCCGGACAGGGCTTTGGGACCGGGGAGCTGTTTTTT. The chain links TRBV7-2 to TRBJ2-2; 8 bases map to TRBD1. CDR1 SGHTA and CDR2 FQGNSA come from the germline V gene. The CDR3 covers 16 residues. Germline trimming cut 4 bases from V and 5 bases from J; bases unmatched to any gene: 9.

This clonotype occurred a few times. The chain couples TRBV27 to TRBJ2-4; D unresolved. This CDR3 is 13 amino acids long. CDR1 and CDR2 (germline): MNHEY, SMNVEV (reference sequence). The V end lost 4 bases, the J end lost 6 bases, and 10 bases lay between the germline ends. DNA for the CDR3: TGTGCCAGCAGTTCGGCAGGCCGAAACATTCAGTACTTC. Its protein is CASSSAGRNIQYF.

The chain couples TRBV6-9 to TRBJ1-2; 8 positions match TRBD1. This CDR3 is 15 amino acids long. CDR1 and CDR2 (germline): MNHGY, SVAAGI. V lost 3 bases to trimming and J lost 8 bases; unmatched junction nucleotides: 11. For the CDR3, the DNA is TGTGCCAGCAGTTACTGGACAGGGCGGGAGGGCGGCTACACCTTC. Protein: CASSYWTGREGGYTF.

This clonotype was found a few times. V usage is TRBV11-2 and J usage is TRBJ2-3; 8 positions agree with TRBD2. Trimming cost V 1 base and J 0 bases; bases outside gene matches: 3. The CDR3 extends over 16 amino acids. Germline V gene sequence: CDR1 SGHAT, CDR2 FQNNGV. In DNA form, the CDR3 reads TGTGCCAGCAGCTTAGCGGGGGGGCGAAGCACAGATACGCAGTATTTT. Protein product: CASSLAGGRSTDTQYF.

The chain links TRBV30 to TRBJ1-2, with D unclear. The V and J ends lost 4 bases and 2 bases respectively, with 20 bases between them. This CDR3 spans 16 amino acids. Germline lookup yields CDR1 GTSNPN and CDR2 SVGIG (reference sequence). CDR3 DNA sequence: TGTGCCTGGACCAAGAAGGCCACGGTCCGGAACTATGGCTACACCTTC. It is translated as CAWTKKATVRNYGYTF. Using reference TRBV30 and TRBJ1-2 for the parts outside the CDR3, the full variable domain is SQTIHQWPATLVQPVGSPLSLECTVEGTSNPNLYWYRQAAGRGLQLLFYSVGIGQISSEVPQNLSASRPQDRQFILSSKKLLLSDSGFYLCAWTKKATVRNYGYTFGSGTRLTVV.

This clonotype has at least ten counts. The chain is built from TRBV28 and TRBJ2-5; the match to TRBD2 covers 14 bases. This CDR3 is built from 18 residues. V was pared by 5 bases and J by 4 bases, with 12 bases of the junction left unmatched. Germline V CDR1 and CDR2: MDHEN, SYDVKM. The CDR3 DNA reads TGTGCCAGCAGTAATGACGGGACTAGCGGGAGAGTAGCAGAGACCCAGTACTTC. Translation: CASSNDGTSGRVAETQYF. Together with reference TRBV28 and TRBJ2-5, the CDR3 gives the full variable domain: DVKVTQSSRYLVKRTGEKVFLECVQDMDHENMFWYRQDPGLGLRLIYFSYDVKMKEKGDIPEGYSVSREKKERFSLILESASTNQTSMYLCASSNDGTSGRVAETQYFGPGTRLLVL.

The gene calls are TRBV30 and TRBJ1-2, with D hard to call. V lost 1 base and J lost 4, with 10 bases in between. In germline, CDR1 is GTSNPN, CDR2 SVGIG (reference sequence). This CDR3 spans 13 amino acids. This chain's CDR3 is CAWSGGPFYGYTF. Written as DNA, the CDR3 is TGTGCCTGGAGTGGCGGGCCCTTCTATGGCTACACCTTC.

In its sample, this clonotype was seen many times. The chain couples TRBV6-1 to TRBJ1-2; no clear D gene. The CDR3 is 13 amino acids. Germline V lookup: CDR1 MNHNS, CDR2 SASEGT. The ends were cut back, 6 bases at V and 5 bases at J, with 13 bases in the middle. The CDR3 region has the DNA TGTGCCAGCAGCACCTCTCGGGAGTATGGCTACACCTTC. It codes for CASSTSREYGYTF.

Turning to this clonotype: The junction shows a germline mismatch at one end, possibly a read error. This chain uses TRBV5-1 with TRBJ2-5; 8 bases map to TRBD2. The CDR3 totals 13 residues. CDR1 SGHRS and CDR2 YFSETQ come from the germline V gene. Written as DNA, the CDR3 is TGTGCCAGCAACGCTGCGGGGGGAGGTCGCCAGTACTTC. Protein product: CASNAAGGGRQYF.

This clonotype was detected a few times. This chain connects TRBV18 to TRBJ1-1, with TRBD1 as a possible D gene (6 bases). This CDR3 has 13 amino acids. The germline V gene has CDR1 KGHSH and CDR2 LQKENI. In nucleotides, the CDR3 is TGTGCAGGGCGGGGGCAAGAGAACACTGAAGCTTTCTTT. Translation: CAGRGQENTEAFF.

This clonotype was seen many times. V is TRBV12-3 or TRBV12-4 and J is TRBJ1-5; a weak D match, TRBD1 (5 bases). The length of the CDR3 is 14 residues. V was shortened by 3 bases and J by 7 bases, with 13 bases between the two germline ends. The CDR3 sequence is CASSFGQGRQPQHF. The CDR3 DNA reads as TGTGCCAGCAGTTTCGGGCAGGGTAGGCAGCCCCAGCATTTT.

This clonotype has a handful of counts. The rearrangement links TRBV20-1 to TRBJ1-1, with a weak D call TRBD1 (6 bases). CDR1 and CDR2 (germline): DFQATT, SNEGSKA (reference sequence). CDR3 size: 13 residues. Trimming stripped 5 bases from V and 2 bases from J, with 12 bases between. Here the CDR3 reads CSADSGDNTEAFF. CDR3 nucleotide sequence: TGCAGTGCTGACTCAGGGGACAACACTGAAGCTTTCTTT.

This chain links TRBV6-2 or TRBV6-3 with TRBJ2-1, with TRBD2 matching 9 bases. CDR1 and CDR2 from the germline V gene are MNHEY and SVGEGT. With V trimmed by 7 bases and J by 9 bases, 10 bases remained unmatched. This CDR3 is built from 14 residues. CDR3 loop: CASKTGTSSLEQFF. The CDR3 coding sequence is TGTGCCAGCAAAACCGGGACTAGCTCGCTTGAGCAGTTCTTC.